The source of this TCR beta chain is a study of cytomegalovirus exposure and HLA in healthy donors. Study-level points and caveats: Cytomegalovirus association was listed for about 150 TCR beta chains. Fewer N-insertions than the roughly 630-donor mean were reportedly shown by an Asian-associated ancestry cluster in a later analysis. Available immune exposure information covered CMV serostatus only.

PCR involved 60 Vbeta and 13 Jbeta primers. Sequencing used immunoSEQ multiplex PCR; TCRdb keeps in-frame clones, though not all of them. The data show 200,000 to 250,000 clones, with 75% to 85% seen just once and 2.7% held by the top ten. The length of the CDR3 is 17 residues. The germline CDR1 and CDR2 sequences are SGDLS and YYNGEE. V lost 2 bases to trimming and J lost 0 bases, with 15 bases between them. It was healthy bone marrow donors who served as donors. This clone has a single count. Its target is unknown. The chain has TRBV9 and TRBJ1-3; D is unclear. The specimen was PBMCs. This clonotype was obtained from a woman between 35 and 50 years old in good health and CMV-seronegative. DNA for the CDR3: TGTGCCAGCAGCGTCATGGCCGACACTCTCTCTGGAAACACCATATATTTT. The encoded protein is CASSVMADTLSGNTIYF. Full variable domain (rest looked up from reference TRBV9 and TRBJ1-3): DSGVTQTPKHLITATGQRVTLRCSPRSGDLSVYWYQQSLDQGLQFLIQYYNGEERAKGNILERFSAQQFPDLHSELNLSSLELGDSALYFCASSVMADTLSGNTIYFGEGSWLTVV.